Sequencing of this T cell receptor (beta chain) was carried out in a study of response to subunit inactivated influenza vaccine. V was clipped by 3 bases and J by 2 bases, with 16 bases between them. The germline gives CDR1 SQVTM, CDR2 ANQGSEA. This CDR3 is 15 amino acids long. TCRdb redid the calling of the RT-PCR reads with MiXCR, one entry per CDR3 protein. The sample lists 450,000 to 700,000 distinct CDR3 sequences; less than 15% were seen once. About this clonotype: The final CDR3 position lacks the conserved phenylalanine or tryptophan, pointing to a likely read error.

The sample was PBMCs from blood, taken approximately 13 days after vaccination. The TCR comes from a man aged 50-60 years who received an inactivated influenza vaccine. This chain links TRBV29-1 with TRBJ2-5; D is uncertain. The CDR3 protein is CSVEISVGRQETQYL. DNA for the CDR3: TGCAGCGTTGAGATCAGCGTTGGACGGCAAGAGACCCAGTACCTC.